This is a list of T cell receptor beta chains from one sample in a study of T-cell reconstitution after alpha-beta-depleted transplantation in children. TCRdb reprocessed the PCR reads via MiXCR and lists one record per CDR3 protein. The data show about 370,000 distinct CDR3 sequences, around 21% seen once. Sequenced material: PBMCs from the stem cell graft donor, taken from the stem cell graft. All receptors derive from a human donor who donated a stem cell graft to a child with acute myeloid leukemia. CDR3s include the opening cysteine and the closing phenylalanine or tryptophan. A D gene is named only where the DNA matches it firmly. Clone size is shown for a subset of rows, as once, few, many or a class of expanded clone.

.	.	TRBV29-1	TRBJ2-6	CSVESTRRSGANVLTF	TGCAGCGTTGAATCCACCCGGCGGTCTGGGGCCAACGTCCTGACTTTC
.	.	TRBV4-1	TRBJ1-1	CASSQISGTEAFF	TGCGCCAGCAGCCAAATCTCGGGGACTGAAGCTTTCTTT
.	.	TRBV4-2	TRBJ2-2	CASSRDYNTGELFF	TGTGCCAGCAGCCGAGACTACAACACCGGGGAGCTGTTTTTT
few	.	TRBV27	TRBJ2-2	CASSLIENTGELFF	TGTGCCAGCAGTTTAATAGAGAACACCGGGGAGCTGTTTTTT
few	TRBD1	TRBV11-2	TRBJ2-7	CASSVDRSEQYF	TGTGCCAGCAGCGTGGACAGGTCCGAGCAGTACTTC
.	TRBD2	TRBV5-1	TRBJ2-7	CASSLGKTSVLSYEQYF	TGCGCCAGCAGCTTGGGAAAAACTAGCGTCCTATCCTACGAGCAGTACTTC
.	TRBD2	TRBV7-3	TRBJ2-7	CASSSATSGNYEQYF	TGTGCCAGCAGCTCTGCCACTAGCGGAAACTACGAGCAGTACTTC
few	.	TRBV27	TRBJ2-5	CASSPWDGLETQYF	TGTGCCAGCAGTCCTTGGGACGGACTAGAGACCCAGTACTTC
many	TRBD2	TRBV12-3/TRBV12-4	TRBJ2-1	CASSRTSGEQFF	TGTGCCAGCAGCCGGACTAGCGGTGAGCAGTTCTTC
few	.	TRBV3-1	TRBJ1-1	CASSQDLTSNTEAFF	TGTGCCAGCAGCCAAGATCTAACAAGTAACACTGAAGCTTTCTTT
few	.	TRBV28	TRBJ2-7	CASSLQHLYEQYF	TGTGCCAGCAGTTTACAACACCTCTACGAGCAGTACTTC
many	.	TRBV10-3	TRBJ2-1	CAISDPGLGAGEQFF	TGTGCCATCAGTGACCCAGGACTGGGTGCGGGTGAGCAGTTCTTC
.	.	TRBV3-1	TRBJ1-2	CASSQEQNGYTF	TGTGCCAGCAGCCAAGAACAGAACGGCTACACCTTC
few	TRBD2	TRBV2	TRBJ2-1	CASTPATSGSNEQFF	TGTGCCAGCACCCCGGCGACTAGCGGAAGTAATGAGCAGTTCTTC
few	TRBD1	TRBV20-1	TRBJ1-5	CSAGDRGLNQPQHF	TGCAGTGCTGGGGACAGGGGGCTCAATCAGCCCCAGCATTTT
.	.	TRBV6-4	TRBJ2-1	CASSDSVAGYKEQFF	TGTGCCAGCAGTGACTCGGTAGCAGGCTACAAGGAGCAGTTCTTC
many	.	TRBV27	TRBJ2-1	CASMLTERVRLYNEQFF	TGTGCCAGCATGCTCACGGAGCGGGTCCGACTTTACAATGAGCAGTTCTTC
few	.	TRBV6-5	TRBJ1-1	CASSYDSLNTEAFF	TGTGCCAGCAGTTACGACAGCCTGAACACTGAAGCTTTCTTT
few	TRBD1	TRBV28	TRBJ2-2	CASRDRSILQELFF	TGTGCCAGCAGGGACAGGAGCATCCTACAGGAGCTGTTTTTT
few	TRBD1	TRBV18	TRBJ2-7	CASSDRGDEQYF	TGTGCCAGCTCTGACAGGGGAGACGAGCAGTACTTC
few	TRBD1	TRBV5-6	TRBJ2-3	CASSPGQGLGTQYF	TGTGCCAGCAGCCCAGGACAGGGGCTTGGTACGCAGTATTTT
few	.	TRBV13	TRBJ2-2	CASSIRGTGELFF	TGTGCCAGCTCAATCAGGGGCACCGGGGAGCTGTTTTTT
few	.	TRBV4-1	TRBJ2-3	CASSQGGLRDTQYF	TGCGCCAGCAGCCAAGGAGGGTTGAGAGATACGCAGTATTTT
few	.	TRBV29-1	TRBJ2-7	CSVDGPTGMHGSYEQYF	TGCAGCGTTGACGGGCCTACAGGGATGCATGGCTCCTACGAGCAGTACTTC
.	TRBD2	TRBV28	TRBJ2-1	CASSLSWRAGDNEQFF	TGTGCCAGCAGCCTCTCGTGGAGGGCGGGGGACAATGAGCAGTTCTTC
few	.	TRBV13	TRBJ1-5	CASSLSSTGNNQPQHF	TGTGCCAGCAGCTTATCGTCTACAGGCAACAATCAGCCCCAGCATTTT
.	.	TRBV20-1	TRBJ2-7	CSARREAGREQYF	TGCAGTGCTAGGAGGGAGGCGGGTCGCGAGCAGTACTTC
many	TRBD1	TRBV12-3/TRBV12-4	TRBJ2-1	CASSPGQVSYNEQFF	TGTGCCAGCAGTCCCGGACAGGTTTCCTACAATGAGCAGTTCTTC
.	TRBD1	TRBV4-2	TRBJ1-5	CASSTQGVNQPQHF	TGTGCCAGCAGCACCCAGGGGGTCAATCAGCCCCAGCATTTT
many	.	TRBV29-1	TRBJ1-2	CSEPGPGMGGYTF	TGCAGCGAACCGGGCCCCGGGATGGGTGGCTACACCTTC